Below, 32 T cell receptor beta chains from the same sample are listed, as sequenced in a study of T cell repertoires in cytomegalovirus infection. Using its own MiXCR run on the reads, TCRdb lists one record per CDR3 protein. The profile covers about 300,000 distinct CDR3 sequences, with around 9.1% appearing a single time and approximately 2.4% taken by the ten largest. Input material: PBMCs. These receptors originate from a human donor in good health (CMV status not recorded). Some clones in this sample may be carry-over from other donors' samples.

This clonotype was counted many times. The CDR3 nucleotides are TGCAGTGCTAGAGATCCGGGGGGGGGGCGCCAGCCCCAGCATTTT. This encodes CSARDPGGGRQPQHF. The rearrangement joins TRBV20-1 to TRBJ1-5; a weak D match, TRBD1 (6 bases). The germline V and J ends were trimmed by 0 bases and 7 bases, with 16 bases remaining between them. This CDR3 is built from 15 residues. CDR1 and CDR2 from the germline V gene are DFQATT and SNEGSKA (reference sequence).

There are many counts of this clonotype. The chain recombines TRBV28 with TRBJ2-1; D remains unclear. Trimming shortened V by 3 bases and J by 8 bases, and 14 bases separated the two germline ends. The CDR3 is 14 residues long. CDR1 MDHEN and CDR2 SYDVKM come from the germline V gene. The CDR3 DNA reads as TGTGCCAGCAGTTTGTCGGGCTTCGTTGATGAGCAGTTCTTC. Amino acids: CASSLSGFVDEQFF.

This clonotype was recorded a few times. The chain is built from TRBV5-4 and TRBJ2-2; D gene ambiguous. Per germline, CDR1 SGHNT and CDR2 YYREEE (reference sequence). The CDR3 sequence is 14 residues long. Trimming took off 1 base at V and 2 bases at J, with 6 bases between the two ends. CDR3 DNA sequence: TGTGCCAGCAGCTTGAACGCTAACACCGGGGAGCTGTTTTTT. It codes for CASSLNANTGELFF.

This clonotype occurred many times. The chain's CDR3 is CASSTRKTAGELFF. DNA for the CDR3: TGTGCCAGCAGTACCAGAAAGACCGCCGGGGAGCTGTTTTTT. The gene calls are TRBV6-6 and TRBJ2-2; no reliable D call. The CDR3 has 14 residues. Germline V gives CDR1 MNHNY, CDR2 SVGAGI (reference sequence). V lost 5 bases, J lost 6 bases, and 13 bases lay in between.

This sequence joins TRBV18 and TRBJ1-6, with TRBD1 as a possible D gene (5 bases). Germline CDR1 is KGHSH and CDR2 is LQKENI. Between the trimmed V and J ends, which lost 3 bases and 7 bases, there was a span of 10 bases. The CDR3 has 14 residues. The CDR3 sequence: CASSPAGTNSPLHF. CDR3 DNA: TGTGCCAGCTCACCGGCAGGGACCAATTCACCCCTCCACTTT.

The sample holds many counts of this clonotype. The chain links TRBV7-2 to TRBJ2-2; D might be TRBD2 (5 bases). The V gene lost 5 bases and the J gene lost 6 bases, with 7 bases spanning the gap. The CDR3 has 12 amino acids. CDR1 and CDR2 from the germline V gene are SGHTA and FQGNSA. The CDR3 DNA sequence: TGTGCCAGCAGCACGGGATCCGGGGAGCTGTTTTTT. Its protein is CASSTGSGELFF.

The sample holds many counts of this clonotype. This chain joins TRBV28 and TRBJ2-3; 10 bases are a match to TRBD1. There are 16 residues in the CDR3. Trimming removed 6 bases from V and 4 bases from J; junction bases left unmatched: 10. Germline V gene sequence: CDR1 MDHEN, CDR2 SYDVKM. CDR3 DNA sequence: TGTGCCAGCAGCTCCGGAGGGGACAGGGGCTCAGATACGCAGTATTTT. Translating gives CASSSGGDRGSDTQYF.

The CDR3 spells CSARDQFARDGYTF. CDR3 sequence (DNA): TGCAGTGCTAGAGATCAATTTGCCAGGGATGGCTACACCTTC. The rearrangement uses TRBV20-1 and TRBJ1-2, with D possibly being TRBD1 (5 bases). V was cut by 0 bases and J by 6 bases, with 14 bases left in between. Germline V CDR1 and CDR2: DFQATT, SNEGSKA (reference sequence). The CDR3 runs 14 residues.

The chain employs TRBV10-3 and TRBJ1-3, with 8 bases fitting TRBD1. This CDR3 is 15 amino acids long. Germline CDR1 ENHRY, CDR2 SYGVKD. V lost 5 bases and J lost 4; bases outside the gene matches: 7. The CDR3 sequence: CAISRGQGGGNTIYF. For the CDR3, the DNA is TGTGCCATCAGTCGTGGACAGGGAGGAGGAAACACCATATATTTT.

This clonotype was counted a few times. The CDR3 reads CSARDPRGLTHETQYF. Written as DNA, the CDR3 is TGCAGTGCTAGAGATCCCAGGGGGCTAACTCACGAGACCCAGTACTTC. This chain uses TRBV20-1 with TRBJ2-5; 8 bases match TRBD1. With V trimmed by 0 bases and J by 5 bases, 11 bases remained unmatched. The CDR3 sequence is 16 residues long. Germline V gene lookup returns CDR1 DFQATT and CDR2 SNEGSKA (reference sequence).

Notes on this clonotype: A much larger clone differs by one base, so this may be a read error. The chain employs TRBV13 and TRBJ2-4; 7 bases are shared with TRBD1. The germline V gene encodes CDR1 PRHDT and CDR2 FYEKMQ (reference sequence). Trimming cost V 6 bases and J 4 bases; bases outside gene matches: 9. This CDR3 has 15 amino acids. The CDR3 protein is CASSPHWGQKNIQYF. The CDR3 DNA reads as TGTGCCAGCAGTCCCCACTGGGGACAGAAAAACATTCAGTACTTC. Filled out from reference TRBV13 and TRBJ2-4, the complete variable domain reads AAGVIQSPRHLIKEKRETATLKCYPIPRHDTVYWYQQGPGQDPQFLISFYEKMQSDKGSIPDRFSAQQFSDYHSELNMSSLELGDSALYFCASSPHWGQKNIQYFGAGTRLSVL.

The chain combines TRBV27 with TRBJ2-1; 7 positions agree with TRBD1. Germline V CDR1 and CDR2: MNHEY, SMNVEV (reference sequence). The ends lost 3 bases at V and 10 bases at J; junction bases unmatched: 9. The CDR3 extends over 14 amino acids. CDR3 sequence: CASSLGVDRAEQFF. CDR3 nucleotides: TGTGCCAGCAGTTTGGGGGTAGACAGGGCGGAGCAGTTCTTC.

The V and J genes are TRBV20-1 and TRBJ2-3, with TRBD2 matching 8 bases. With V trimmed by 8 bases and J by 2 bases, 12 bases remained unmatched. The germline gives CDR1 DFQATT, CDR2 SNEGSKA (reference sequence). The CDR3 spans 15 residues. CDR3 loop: CSHVKAGAVTDTQYF. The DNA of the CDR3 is TGCAGTCACGTTAAAGCGGGGGCCGTCACAGATACGCAGTATTTT.

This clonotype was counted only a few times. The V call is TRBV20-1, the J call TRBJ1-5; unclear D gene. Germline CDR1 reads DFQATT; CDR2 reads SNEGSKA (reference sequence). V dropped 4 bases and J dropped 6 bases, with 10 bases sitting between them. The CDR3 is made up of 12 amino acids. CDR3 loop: CSATSRGQPQHF. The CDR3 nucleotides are TGCAGTGCTACCAGCAGAGGTCAGCCCCAGCATTTT.

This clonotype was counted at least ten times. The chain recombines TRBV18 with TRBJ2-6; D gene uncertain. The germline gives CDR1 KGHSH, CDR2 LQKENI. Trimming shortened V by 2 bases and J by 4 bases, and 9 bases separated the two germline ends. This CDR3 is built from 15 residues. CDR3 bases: TGTGCCAGCTCACCATTCAAATCCGGGGCCAACGTCCTGACTTTC. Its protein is CASSPFKSGANVLTF. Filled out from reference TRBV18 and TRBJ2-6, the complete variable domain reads NAGVMQNPRHLVRRRGQEARLRCSPMKGHSHVYWYRQLPEEGLKFMVYLQKENIIDESGMPKERFSAEFPKEGPSILRIQQVVRGDSAAYFCASSPFKSGANVLTFGAGSRLTVL.

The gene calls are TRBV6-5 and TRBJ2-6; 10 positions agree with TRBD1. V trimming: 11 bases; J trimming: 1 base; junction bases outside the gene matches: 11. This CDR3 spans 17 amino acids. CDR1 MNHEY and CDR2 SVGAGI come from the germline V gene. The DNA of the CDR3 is TGTGCCCGCACTTCAGGGACAGGGGTATCTGGGGCCAACGTCCTGACTTTC. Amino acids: CARTSGTGVSGANVLTF.

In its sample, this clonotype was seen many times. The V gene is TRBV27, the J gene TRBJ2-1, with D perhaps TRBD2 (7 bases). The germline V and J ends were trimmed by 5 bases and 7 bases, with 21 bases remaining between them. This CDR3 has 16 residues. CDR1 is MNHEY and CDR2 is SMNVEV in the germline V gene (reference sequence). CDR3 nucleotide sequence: TGTGCCAGCAGTCGAAGGGGGGCGGGGGTAGGTAATGAGCAGTTCTTC. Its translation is CASSRRGAGVGNEQFF.

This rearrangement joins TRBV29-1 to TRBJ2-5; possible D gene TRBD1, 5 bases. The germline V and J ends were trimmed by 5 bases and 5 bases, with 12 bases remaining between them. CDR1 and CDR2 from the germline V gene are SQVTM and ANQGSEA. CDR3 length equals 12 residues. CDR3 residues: CSVIRAGETQYF. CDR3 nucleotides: TGCAGCGTTATACGGGCAGGGGAGACCCAGTACTTC.

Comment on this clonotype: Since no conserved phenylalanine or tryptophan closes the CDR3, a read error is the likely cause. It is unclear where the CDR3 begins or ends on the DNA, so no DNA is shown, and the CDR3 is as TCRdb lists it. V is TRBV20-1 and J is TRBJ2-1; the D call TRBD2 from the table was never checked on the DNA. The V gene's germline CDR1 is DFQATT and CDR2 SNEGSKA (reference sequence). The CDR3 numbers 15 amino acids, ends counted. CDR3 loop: CSARDGTSGGARFVI.

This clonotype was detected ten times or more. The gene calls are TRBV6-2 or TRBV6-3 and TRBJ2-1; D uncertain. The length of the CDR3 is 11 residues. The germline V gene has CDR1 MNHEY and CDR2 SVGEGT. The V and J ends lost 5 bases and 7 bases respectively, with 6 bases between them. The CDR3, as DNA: TGTGCCAGCAGTGCCCAAAATGAGCAGTTCTTC. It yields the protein CASSAQNEQFF.

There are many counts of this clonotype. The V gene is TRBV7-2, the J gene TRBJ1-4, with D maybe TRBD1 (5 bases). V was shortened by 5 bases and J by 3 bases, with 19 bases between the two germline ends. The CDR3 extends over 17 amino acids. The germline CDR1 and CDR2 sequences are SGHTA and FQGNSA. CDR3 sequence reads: CASSPRGGSVANEKLFF. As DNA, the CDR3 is TGTGCCAGCAGCCCCCGGGGGGGGTCCGTTGCTAATGAAAAACTGTTTTTT.

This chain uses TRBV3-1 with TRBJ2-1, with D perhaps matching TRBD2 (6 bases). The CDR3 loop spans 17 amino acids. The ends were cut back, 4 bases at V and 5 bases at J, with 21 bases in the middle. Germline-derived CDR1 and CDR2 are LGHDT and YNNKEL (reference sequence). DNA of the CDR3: TGTGCCAGCAGCCCCAAGGGCGGGGAACTAACCCACAATGAGCAGTTCTTC. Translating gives CASSPKGGELTHNEQFF.

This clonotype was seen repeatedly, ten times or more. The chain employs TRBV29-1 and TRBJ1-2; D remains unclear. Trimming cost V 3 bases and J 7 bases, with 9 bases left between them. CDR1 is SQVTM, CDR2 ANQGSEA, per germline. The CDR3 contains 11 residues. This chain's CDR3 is CSVDWASGYTF. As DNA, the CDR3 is TGCAGCGTTGACTGGGCAAGTGGCTACACCTTC.

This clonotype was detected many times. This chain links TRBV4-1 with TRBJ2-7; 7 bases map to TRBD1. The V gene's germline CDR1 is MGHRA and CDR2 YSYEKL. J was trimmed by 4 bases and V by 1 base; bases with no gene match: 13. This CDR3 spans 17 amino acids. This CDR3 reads CASSQAPRQGQRYEQYV. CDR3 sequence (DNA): TGCGCCAGCAGCCAAGCCCCAAGACAGGGACAACGATACGAGCAGTACGTC.

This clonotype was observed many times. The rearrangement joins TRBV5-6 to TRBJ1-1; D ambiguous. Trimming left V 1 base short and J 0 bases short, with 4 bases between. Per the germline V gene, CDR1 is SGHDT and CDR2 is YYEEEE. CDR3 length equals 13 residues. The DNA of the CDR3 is TGTGCCAGCAGCTTGCCAGTGAACACTGAAGCTTTCTTT. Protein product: CASSLPVNTEAFF.

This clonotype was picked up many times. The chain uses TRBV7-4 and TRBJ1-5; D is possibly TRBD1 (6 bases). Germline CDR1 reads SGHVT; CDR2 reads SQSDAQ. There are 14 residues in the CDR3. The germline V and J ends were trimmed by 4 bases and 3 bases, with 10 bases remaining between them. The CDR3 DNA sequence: TGTGCCAGCAGCTCCCGGACAGACAATCAGCCCCAGCATTTT. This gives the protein CASSSRTDNQPQHF.

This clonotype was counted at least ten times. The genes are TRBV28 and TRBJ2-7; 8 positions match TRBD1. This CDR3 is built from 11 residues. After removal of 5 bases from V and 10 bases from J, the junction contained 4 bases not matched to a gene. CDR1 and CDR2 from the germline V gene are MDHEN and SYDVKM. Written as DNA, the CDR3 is TGTGCCAGCAGTGCACAGGGGGGACAGTACGTC. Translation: CASSAQGGQYV.

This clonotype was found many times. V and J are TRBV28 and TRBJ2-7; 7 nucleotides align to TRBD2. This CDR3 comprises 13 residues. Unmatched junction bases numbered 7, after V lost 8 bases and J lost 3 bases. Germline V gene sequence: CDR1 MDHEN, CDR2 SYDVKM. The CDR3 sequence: CASGDSGRYEQYF. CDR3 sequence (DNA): TGTGCCAGCGGGGATAGCGGGCGCTACGAGCAGTACTTC.

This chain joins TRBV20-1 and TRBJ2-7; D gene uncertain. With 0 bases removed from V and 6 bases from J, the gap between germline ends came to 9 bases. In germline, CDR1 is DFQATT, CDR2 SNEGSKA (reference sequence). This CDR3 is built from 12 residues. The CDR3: CSARDKTTEQYF. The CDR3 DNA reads TGCAGTGCTAGAGATAAAACCACCGAGCAGTACTTC.

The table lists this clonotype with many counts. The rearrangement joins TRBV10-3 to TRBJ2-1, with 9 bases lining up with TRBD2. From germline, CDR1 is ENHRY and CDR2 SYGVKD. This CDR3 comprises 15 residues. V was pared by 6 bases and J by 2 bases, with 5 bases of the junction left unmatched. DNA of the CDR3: TGTGCCATCAGGGATAGCGGGAGCCCCTACAATGAGCAGTTCTTC. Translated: CAIRDSGSPYNEQFF.

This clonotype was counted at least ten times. The CDR3 protein is CASSPRRMGGYNEQFF. CDR3 sequence (DNA): TGCGCCAGCAGCCCACGCCGAATGGGGGGGTACAATGAGCAGTTCTTC. The rearrangement joins TRBV4-3 to TRBJ2-1; 7 bases fit TRBD2. The CDR3 is 16 amino acids. With 4 bases clipped from V and 4 bases from J, the junction kept 10 bases outside the gene matches. Germline V gene lookup returns CDR1 LGHNA and CDR2 YSLEER.

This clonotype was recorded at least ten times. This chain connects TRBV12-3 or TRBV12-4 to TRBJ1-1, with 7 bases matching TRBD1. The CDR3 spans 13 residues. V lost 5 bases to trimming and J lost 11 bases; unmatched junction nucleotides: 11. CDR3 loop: CASSNYRGGEAFF. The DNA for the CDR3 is TGTGCCAGCAGTAACTACAGGGGAGGTGAGGCTTTCTTT.